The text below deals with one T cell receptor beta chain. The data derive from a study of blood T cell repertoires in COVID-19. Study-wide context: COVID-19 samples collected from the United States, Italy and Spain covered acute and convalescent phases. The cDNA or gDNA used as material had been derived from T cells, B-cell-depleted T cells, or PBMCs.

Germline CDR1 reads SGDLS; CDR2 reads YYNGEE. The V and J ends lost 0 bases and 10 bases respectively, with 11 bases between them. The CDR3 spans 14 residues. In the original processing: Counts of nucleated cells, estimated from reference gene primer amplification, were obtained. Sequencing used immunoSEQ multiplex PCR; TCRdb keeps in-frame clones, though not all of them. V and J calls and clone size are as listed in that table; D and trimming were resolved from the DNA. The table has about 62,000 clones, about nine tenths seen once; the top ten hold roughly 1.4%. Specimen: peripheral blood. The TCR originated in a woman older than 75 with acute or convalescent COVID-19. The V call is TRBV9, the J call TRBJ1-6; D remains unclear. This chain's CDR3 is CASSVGHERSPLHF. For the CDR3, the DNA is TGTGCCAGCAGCGTAGGACACGAACGATCACCCCTCCACTTT.